These T cell receptor beta chains were read from a single sample in a study of T-cell memory formation after mild COVID-19. TCRdb called the 5' RACE reads again in MiXCR, with one record for every CDR3 protein. The data contain 95,000 to 110,000 distinct CDR3 sequences, approximately 15% of them singletons. What was sequenced was PBMCs or a T cell subset sorted from them (not recorded which). The receptor set was obtained from a man aged 18 to 29 who had mild COVID-19 (a few samples of this study predate the infection). Cell type and time point are not known. Each CDR3 is given with its conserved first and last residue. D genes are given only for firm matches. Size tells how often a clone was seen (once, few, many) or the class of an expanded clone, and some rows leave it out.

>TRBJ1-1|-|TRBV30|few
CAWKEQPNTEAFF
TGTGCCTGGAAGGAACAGCCAAACACTGAAGCTTTCTTT
>TRBJ1-2|-|TRBV28|few
CARPLGGSVNGYTF
TGTGCCAGACCCCTCGGGGGAAGTGTAAATGGCTACACCTTC
>TRBJ1-1|TRBD1|TRBV19|few
CASRIDRANTEAFF
TGTGCCAGTAGAATCGACAGGGCGAACACTGAAGCTTTCTTT
>TRBJ2-3|TRBD2|TRBV6-2/TRBV6-3|many
CASTHGLADTDTQYF
TGTGCCAGCACTCACGGGCTAGCGGACACAGATACGCAGTATTTT
>TRBJ2-7|-|TRBV6-5|many
CASSYFPGRGLEQYF
TGTGCCAGCAGTTACTTCCCGGGACGGGGGCTCGAGCAGTACTTC
>TRBJ1-1|-|TRBV29-1|few
CSATGLGNTEAFF
TGCAGCGCCACAGGGCTGGGGAACACTGAAGCTTTCTTT
>TRBJ2-1|TRBD1|TRBV4-1|once
CASSQGPAGTGYGEQFF
TGCGCCAGCAGCCAAGGGCCCGCCGGGACAGGCTACGGTGAGCAGTTCTTC
>TRBJ2-1|TRBD2|TRBV5-1|once
CASSFSGGAGNEQFF
TGCGCCAGCAGCTTTAGCGGGGGGGCCGGTAATGAGCAGTTCTTC
>TRBJ2-6|-|TRBV19|-
CASTSTGDYLSGANVLTF
TGTGCCAGTACTTCGACAGGCGACTACCTCTCTGGGGCCAACGTCCTGACTTTC
>TRBJ1-1|-|TRBV4-2|-
CASSEVGVPEAFF
TGTGCCAGCAGCGAAGTCGGGGTCCCTGAAGCTTTCTTT
>TRBJ2-7|TRBD1|TRBV9|-
CASSDRPQGVTSEQYF
TGTGCCAGCAGCGACCGCCCTCAGGGGGTGACCTCCGAGCAGTACTTC
>TRBJ1-1|TRBD1|TRBV27|few
CASQDRMKNTEAFF
TGTGCCTCTCAGGACAGGATGAAGAACACTGAAGCTTTCTTT
>TRBJ2-3|-|TRBV20-1|few
CSGGSPTSTDTQYF
TGCAGTGGGGGGAGTCCTACTAGCACAGATACGCAGTATTTT
>TRBJ1-1|-|TRBV27|few
CASSLAGSTEAFF
TGTGCCAGCAGTCTCGCAGGGAGCACTGAAGCTTTCTTT
>TRBJ2-2|-|TRBV4-1|-
CASSQAPQATNTGELFF
TGCGCCAGCAGCCAAGCTCCTCAGGCTACGAACACCGGGGAGCTGTTTTTT
>TRBJ2-2|-|TRBV28|-
CASSARRVGELFF
TGTGCCAGCAGTGCGAGGCGGGTCGGTGAGCTGTTTTTT
>TRBJ1-2|-|TRBV20-1|-
CSAPSPNYGYTF
TGCAGTGCCCCTAGTCCTAACTATGGCTACACCTTC
>TRBJ2-5|-|TRBV6-2/TRBV6-3|-
CASSSGHARETQYF
TGTGCCAGCAGTTCCGGACATGCCCGAGAGACCCAGTACTTC
>TRBJ2-3|-|TRBV7-9|-
CASSPRGGSDTQYF
TGTGCCAGCAGCCCGAGGGGGGGCTCAGATACGCAGTATTTT
>TRBJ2-1|TRBD2|TRBV4-1|-
CASSQSASGGANEQFF
TGCGCCAGCAGCCAAAGCGCTAGCGGGGGGGCAAATGAGCAGTTCTTC
>TRBJ2-1|TRBD2|TRBV7-2|many
CASSSGGGAFYNEQFF
TGTGCCAGCAGCTCAGGCGGGGGGGCCTTCTACAATGAGCAGTTCTTC
>TRBJ2-5|TRBD2|TRBV25-1|-
CASSEYGLAEETQYF
TGTGCCAGCAGTGAATATGGGCTAGCGGAAGAGACCCAGTACTTC
>TRBJ2-1|TRBD2|TRBV29-1|many
CSVERGGRGQFF
TGCAGCGTTGAGCGGGGGGGTCGAGGGCAGTTCTTC
>TRBJ1-5|-|TRBV6-2/TRBV6-3|few
CASSYQVPGVNQPQHF
TGTGCCAGCAGTTACCAGGTACCAGGTGTCAATCAGCCCCAGCATTTT
>TRBJ1-2|-|TRBV30|-
CAWRSGVSYTF
TGTGCCTGGAGATCAGGGGTTAGCTACACCTTC
>TRBJ1-1|TRBD1|TRBV5-1|few
CASFPGQGEGTEAFF
TGCGCCAGCTTCCCGGGACAGGGGGAGGGAACTGAAGCTTTCTTT
>TRBJ2-5|-|TRBV29-1|-
CSVVRAVEPVTQYF
TGCAGCGTTGTGCGAGCAGTCGAGCCCGTGACCCAGTACTTC
>TRBJ2-2|-|TRBV24-1|medium-sized
CATSDLGPGNTGELFF
TGTGCCACCAGTGATCTAGGCCCCGGGAACACCGGGGAGCTGTTTTTT
>TRBJ2-2|-|TRBV4-3|many
CASSRRRETTGELFF
TGCGCCAGCAGCCGAAGGAGGGAGACCACCGGGGAGCTGTTTTTT
>TRBJ1-1|-|TRBV15|many
CATSIGGVGTEAFF
TGTGCCACCAGCATCGGGGGCGTGGGCACTGAAGCTTTCTTT
>TRBJ2-3|-|TRBV3-1|few
CASSQDAGMDTDTQYF
TGTGCCAGCAGCCAAGACGCGGGGATGGACACAGATACGCAGTATTTT
>TRBJ2-7|TRBD2|TRBV30|-
CACSTGGYSYEQYF
TGTGCCTGCTCCACGGGGGGGTACTCCTACGAGCAGTACTTC
>TRBJ2-1|-|TRBV28|-
CASSFQGPIRNYNEQFF
TGTGCCAGCAGTTTTCAGGGACCCATCCGAAATTACAATGAGCAGTTCTTC
>TRBJ2-7|TRBD1|TRBV4-2|-
CASSPSRDSYEQYF
TGTGCCAGCAGCCCGTCCCGGGACAGCTACGAGCAGTACTTC
>TRBJ2-1|-|TRBV5-5|-
CASSPDRYNEQFF
TGTGCCAGCAGCCCGGACCGATACAATGAGCAGTTCTTC
>TRBJ1-5|TRBD1|TRBV7-9|few
CASRGQGEPQHF
TGTGCCAGCAGGGGACAGGGAGAGCCCCAGCATTTT
>TRBJ2-7|-|TRBV5-1|-
CASSLVRGTSEQYF
TGCGCCAGCAGCTTAGTCAGGGGCACCTCCGAGCAGTACTTC
>TRBJ1-5|TRBD1|TRBV7-8|-
CASSRTLTGQGQPQHF
TGTGCCAGCAGCCGAACCCTGACAGGGCAGGGTCAGCCCCAGCATTTT
>TRBJ2-2|-|TRBV5-6|few
CASSSIGAGELFF
TGTGCCAGCAGCTCGATAGGTGCCGGGGAGCTGTTTTTT
>TRBJ2-7|-|TRBV12-3/TRBV12-4|-
CASSRDSVAQYF
TGTGCCAGCAGTCGGGACTCCGTGGCCCAGTACTTC
>TRBJ2-1|TRBD2|TRBV7-3|-
CASSPFLLAGRNEQFF
TGTGCCAGCAGCCCGTTCCTTCTAGCGGGCAGGAATGAGCAGTTCTTC
>TRBJ2-6|-|TRBV6-2/TRBV6-3|-
CASSYWDFQYANVLTF
TGTGCCAGCAGCTACTGGGACTTCCAGTACGCCAACGTCCTGACTTTC
>TRBJ2-1|-|TRBV7-9|-
CASTSDRTAYYNEQFF
TGTGCCAGCACTTCGGATAGGACCGCTTACTACAATGAGCAGTTCTTC
>TRBJ2-1|TRBD2|TRBV12-3/TRBV12-4|few
CASSLASGGEGEQFF
TGTGCCAGCAGTTTAGCGTCCGGGGGGGAAGGTGAGCAGTTCTTC
>TRBJ2-4|-|TRBV5-1|few
CASSLAIVLKNIQYF
TGCGCCAGCAGCTTGGCCATTGTACTGAAAAACATTCAGTACTTC
>TRBJ2-5|TRBD2|TRBV2|-
CASSRSSGGAWETQYF
TGTGCCAGCAGCCGATCTAGCGGGGGGGCCTGGGAGACCCAGTACTTC
>TRBJ2-3|TRBD2|TRBV29-1|few
CSAYVSGDTDTQYF
TGCAGCGCCTATGTGAGCGGGGACACAGATACGCAGTATTTT
>TRBJ2-5|-|TRBV11-2|many
CASSQKETQYF
TGTGCCAGCAGCCAGAAGGAGACCCAGTACTTC
>TRBJ2-3|-|TRBV29-1|-
CSATGRRETDTQYF
TGCAGCGCAACGGGACGCCGAGAGACAGATACGCAGTATTTT
>TRBJ2-7|-|TRBV6-5|-
CASSYSRGLEQYF
TGTGCCAGCAGTTACTCGAGGGGACTTGAGCAGTACTTC
>TRBJ2-1|-|TRBV5-1|-
CASSQTSNEQFF
TGCGCCAGCAGCCAGACGAGCAATGAGCAGTTCTTC
>TRBJ2-1|TRBD1|TRBV5-1|-
CASRQTDRDVWSYNEQFF
TGCGCCAGCAGGCAGACGGACAGGGACGTTTGGTCCTACAATGAGCAGTTCTTC